This T cell receptor beta chain was sequenced for a study of blood T cell repertoires in COVID-19. As for the study in general: Sites in the United States, Italy and Spain provided acute and convalescent COVID-19 samples. T cells, B-cell-depleted T cells, or PBMCs supplied cDNA or gDNA.

After removal of 0 bases from V and 4 bases from J, the junction contained 6 bases not matched to a gene. The CDR3 consists of 17 residues. Produced via immunoSEQ multiplex PCR; TCRdb's table is partial and in-frame only. The table includes 85,000 to 130,000 clones, roughly 90% detected once. This TCR came from a human donor in a cohort sampled during active COVID-19. The sequenced material came from peripheral blood. The rearrangement joins TRBV5-3 to TRBJ2-5; TRBD2 aligns across 13 bases. TRBV5-3 is sorted into the ORF group, with uncertain function. The CDR3 sequence: CARSLGGLAGEGETQYF. Here the CDR3 DNA reads TGTGCCAGAAGCTTGGGTGGACTAGCGGGAGAAGGAGAGACCCAGTACTTC.